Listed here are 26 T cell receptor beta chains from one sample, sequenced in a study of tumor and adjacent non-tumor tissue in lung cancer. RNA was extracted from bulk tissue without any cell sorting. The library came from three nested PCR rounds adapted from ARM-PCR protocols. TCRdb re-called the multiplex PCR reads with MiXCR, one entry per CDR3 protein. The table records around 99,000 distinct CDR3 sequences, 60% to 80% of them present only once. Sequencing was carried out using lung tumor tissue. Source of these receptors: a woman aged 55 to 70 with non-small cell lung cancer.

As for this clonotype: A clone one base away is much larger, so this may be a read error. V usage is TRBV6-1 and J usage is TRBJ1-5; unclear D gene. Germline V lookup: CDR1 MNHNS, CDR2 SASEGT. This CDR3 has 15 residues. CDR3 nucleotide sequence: TGTGCCAGCAGTGAAGGCATAGACCCCAATCTGCCCCAGCATTTT. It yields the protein CASSEGIDPNLPQHF.

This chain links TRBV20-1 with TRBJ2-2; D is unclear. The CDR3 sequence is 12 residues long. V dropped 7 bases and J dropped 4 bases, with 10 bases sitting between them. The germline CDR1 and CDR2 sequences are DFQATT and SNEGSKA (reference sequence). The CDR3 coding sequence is TGCAGTGTTAACACAGTCACCGGGGAGCTGTTTTTT. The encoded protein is CSVNTVTGELFF.

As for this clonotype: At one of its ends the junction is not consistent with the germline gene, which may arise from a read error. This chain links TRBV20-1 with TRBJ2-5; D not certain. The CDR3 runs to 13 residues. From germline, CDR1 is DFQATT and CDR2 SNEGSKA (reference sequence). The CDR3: CIASIGIVETHYF. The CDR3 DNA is TGCATTGCTAGTATAGGGATCGTAGAGACCCATTACTTC.

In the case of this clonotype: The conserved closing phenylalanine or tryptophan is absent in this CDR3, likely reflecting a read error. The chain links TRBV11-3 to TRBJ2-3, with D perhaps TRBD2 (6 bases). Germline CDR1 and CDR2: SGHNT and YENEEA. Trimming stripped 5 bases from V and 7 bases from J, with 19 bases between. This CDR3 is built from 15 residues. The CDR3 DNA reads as TGTGCCAGCAGCCCCGCAGGGCAGGGAGGTCATACGCAGTATTGC. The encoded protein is CASSPAGQGGHTQYC.

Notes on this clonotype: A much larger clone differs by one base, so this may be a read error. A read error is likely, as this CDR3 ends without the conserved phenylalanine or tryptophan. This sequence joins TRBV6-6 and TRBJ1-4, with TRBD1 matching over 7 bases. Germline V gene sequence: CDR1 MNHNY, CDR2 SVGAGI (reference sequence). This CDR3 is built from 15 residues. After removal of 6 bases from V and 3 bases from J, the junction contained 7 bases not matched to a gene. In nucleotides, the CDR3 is TGTGCCAGCAGAGATGGGGACAGAGCTAATGAAAAACTGTTTTTA. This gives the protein CASRDGDRANEKLFL.

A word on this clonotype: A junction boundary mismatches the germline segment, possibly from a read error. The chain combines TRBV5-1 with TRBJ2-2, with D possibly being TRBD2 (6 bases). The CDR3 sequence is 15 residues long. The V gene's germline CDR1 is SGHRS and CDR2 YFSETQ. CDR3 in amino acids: CASSFCGVNTGELYF. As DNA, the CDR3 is TGCGCCAGCAGCTTCTGCGGGGTGAACACCGGGGAGCTGTATTTT.

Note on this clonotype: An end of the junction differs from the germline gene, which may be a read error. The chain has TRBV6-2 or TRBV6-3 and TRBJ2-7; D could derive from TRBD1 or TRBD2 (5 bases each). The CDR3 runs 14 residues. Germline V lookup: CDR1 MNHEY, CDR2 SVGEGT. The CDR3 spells CASNYTGIGDEQYF. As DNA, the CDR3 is TGTGCCAGCAATTATACGGGTATTGGGGACGAACAGTACTTC.

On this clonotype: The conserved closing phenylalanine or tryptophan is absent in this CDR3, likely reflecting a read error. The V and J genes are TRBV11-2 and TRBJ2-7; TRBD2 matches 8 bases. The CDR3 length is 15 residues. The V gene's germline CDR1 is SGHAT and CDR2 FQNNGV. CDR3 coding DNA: TGTGCCAACAGCTACGGGACTAGAGGGGGGTACGAGCAGTACTGC. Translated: CANSYGTRGGYEQYC.

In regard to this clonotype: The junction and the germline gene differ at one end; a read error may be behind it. CDR3 bases: TGTGTCAGCAGCGCCACTGGGACGGCCATAGATACACAGTATTTT. Its translation is CVSSATGTAIDTQYF. The J gene is TRBJ2-3, the V gene TRBV11-2, with D tentatively TRBD1 or TRBD2 (5 bases each). Germline V gene sequence: CDR1 SGHAT, CDR2 FQNNGV. The CDR3 has 15 amino acids.

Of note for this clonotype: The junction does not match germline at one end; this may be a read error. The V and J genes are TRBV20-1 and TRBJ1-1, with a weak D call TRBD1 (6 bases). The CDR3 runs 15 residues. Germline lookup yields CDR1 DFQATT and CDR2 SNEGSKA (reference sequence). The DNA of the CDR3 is TGCAGTGCTAGAGAGCCGGGGGCTCGTCAGACTGAAGCTTTCTTC. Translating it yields CSAREPGARQTEAFF.

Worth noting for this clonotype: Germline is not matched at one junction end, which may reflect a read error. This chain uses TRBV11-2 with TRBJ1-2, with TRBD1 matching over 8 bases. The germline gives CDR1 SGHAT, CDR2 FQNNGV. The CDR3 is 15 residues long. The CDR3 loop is CANSPDREADYGYTF. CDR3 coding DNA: TGTGCCAACAGCCCGGACAGGGAAGCTGACTATGGCTACACCTTC.

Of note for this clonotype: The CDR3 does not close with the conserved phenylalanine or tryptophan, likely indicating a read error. CDR3 bases: TGTGCCAGCCATGAAGGAGGGGGGGGCCGGAACACTGCAGCTTTCATT. Translation: CASHEGGGGRNTAAFI. The chain joins TRBV6-1 to TRBJ1-1, with D perhaps matching TRBD1 (6 bases). Germline CDR1 MNHNS, CDR2 SASEGT. CDR3 size: 16 residues.

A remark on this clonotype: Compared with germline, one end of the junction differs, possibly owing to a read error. The CDR3 coding sequence is TGTTCCAGCAGTGGACCCCCTCTGGATACGCAGTATTTT. Translating gives CSSSGPPLDTQYF. The rearrangement uses TRBV6-1 and TRBJ2-3, with D uncertain. CDR1 is MNHNS and CDR2 is SASEGT in the germline V gene. This CDR3 contains 13 residues.

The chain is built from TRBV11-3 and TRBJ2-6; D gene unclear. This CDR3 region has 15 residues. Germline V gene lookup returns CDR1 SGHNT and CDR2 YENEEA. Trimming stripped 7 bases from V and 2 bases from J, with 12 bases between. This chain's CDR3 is CASNEVTPGANVLTF. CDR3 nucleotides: TGTGCCAGCAATGAAGTCACTCCTGGGGCCAACGTCCTGACTTTC.

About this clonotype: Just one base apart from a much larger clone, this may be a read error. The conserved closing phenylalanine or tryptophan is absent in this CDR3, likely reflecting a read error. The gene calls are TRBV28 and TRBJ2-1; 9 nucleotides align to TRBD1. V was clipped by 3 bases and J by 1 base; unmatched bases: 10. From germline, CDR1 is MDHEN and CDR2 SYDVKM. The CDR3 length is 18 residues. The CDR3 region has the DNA TGTGCCAGCAGTTTTGCACAGGGGGCAATCAGGTCCTACAATGAGCAGTTCTCC. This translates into CASSFAQGAIRSYNEQFS.

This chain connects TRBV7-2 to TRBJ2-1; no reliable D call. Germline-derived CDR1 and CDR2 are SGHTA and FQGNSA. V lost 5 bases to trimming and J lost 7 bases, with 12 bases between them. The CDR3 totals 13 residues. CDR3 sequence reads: CASSLSRWNEQFF. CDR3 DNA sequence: TGTGCCAGCAGCCTTTCGAGGTGGAATGAGCAGTTCTTC.

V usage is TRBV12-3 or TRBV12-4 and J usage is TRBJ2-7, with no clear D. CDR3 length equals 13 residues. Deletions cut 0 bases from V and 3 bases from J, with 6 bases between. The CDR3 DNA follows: TGTGCCAGCAGTTTAGCAGAGTTCTACGAGCAGTACTTC. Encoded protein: CASSLAEFYEQYF.

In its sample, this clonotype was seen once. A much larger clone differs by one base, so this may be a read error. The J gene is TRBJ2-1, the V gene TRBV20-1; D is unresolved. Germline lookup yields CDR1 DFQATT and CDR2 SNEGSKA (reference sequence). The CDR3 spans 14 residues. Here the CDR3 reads CNARELTGSRAQFF. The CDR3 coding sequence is TGCAATGCTAGAGAGCTCACCGGGTCTAGGGCGCAGTTCTTC.

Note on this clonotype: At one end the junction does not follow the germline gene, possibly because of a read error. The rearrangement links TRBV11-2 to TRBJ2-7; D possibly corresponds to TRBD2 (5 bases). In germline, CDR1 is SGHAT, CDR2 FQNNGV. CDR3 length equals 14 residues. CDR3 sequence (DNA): TGTGCCAGCAGTTGGAATCGCGGAGGATACGAGCGGTACTTC. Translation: CASSWNRGGYERYF.

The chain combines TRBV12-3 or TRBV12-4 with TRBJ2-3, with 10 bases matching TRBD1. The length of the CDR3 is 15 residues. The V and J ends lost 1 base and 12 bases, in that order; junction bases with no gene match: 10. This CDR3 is CASSLGDRGTDIQYF. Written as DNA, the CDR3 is TGTGCCAGCAGTTTAGGGGACAGGGGCACAGATATACAGTATTTT.

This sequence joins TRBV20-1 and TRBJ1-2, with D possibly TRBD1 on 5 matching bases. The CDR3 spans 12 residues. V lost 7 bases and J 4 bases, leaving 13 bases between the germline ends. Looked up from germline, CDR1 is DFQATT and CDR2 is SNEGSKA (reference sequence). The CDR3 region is CSVRMGGYGYTF. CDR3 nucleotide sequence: TGCAGTGTTCGGATGGGGGGCTATGGCTACACCTTC.

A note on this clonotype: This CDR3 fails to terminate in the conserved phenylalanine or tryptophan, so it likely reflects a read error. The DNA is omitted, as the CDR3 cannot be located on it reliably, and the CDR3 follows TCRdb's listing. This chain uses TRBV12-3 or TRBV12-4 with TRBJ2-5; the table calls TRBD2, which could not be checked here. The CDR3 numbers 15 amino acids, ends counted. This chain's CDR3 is CASSPDGGSRETQYS.

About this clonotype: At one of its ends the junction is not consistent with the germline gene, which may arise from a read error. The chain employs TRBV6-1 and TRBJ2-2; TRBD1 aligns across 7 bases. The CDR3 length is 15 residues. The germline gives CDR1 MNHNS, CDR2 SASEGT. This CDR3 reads CARSKDRPNTGELIF. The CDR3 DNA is TGTGCCAGGTCTAAGGACAGGCCGAACACCGGGGAGCTGATTTTT.

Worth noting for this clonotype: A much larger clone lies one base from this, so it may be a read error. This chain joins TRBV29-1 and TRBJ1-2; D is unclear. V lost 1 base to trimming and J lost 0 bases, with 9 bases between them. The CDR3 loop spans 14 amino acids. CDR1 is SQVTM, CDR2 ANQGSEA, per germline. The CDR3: CSVEGLHANYGYTF. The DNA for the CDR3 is TGCAGCGTTGAAGGGCTGCATGCTAACTATGGCTACACCTTC. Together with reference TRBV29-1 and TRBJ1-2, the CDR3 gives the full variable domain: SAVISQKPSRDICQRGTSLTIQCQVDSQVTMMFWYRQQPGQSLTLIATANQGSEATYESGFVIDKFPISRPNLTFSTLTVSNMSPEDSSIYLCSVEGLHANYGYTFGSGTRLTVV.

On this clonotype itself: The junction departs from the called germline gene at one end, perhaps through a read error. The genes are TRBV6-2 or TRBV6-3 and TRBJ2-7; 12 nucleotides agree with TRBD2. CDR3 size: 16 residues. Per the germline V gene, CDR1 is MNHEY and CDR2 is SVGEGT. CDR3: CVSSYATSGSREEQYF. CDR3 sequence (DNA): TGTGTCAGCAGTTACGCGACTAGCGGGAGTCGTGAAGAGCAGTACTTC.

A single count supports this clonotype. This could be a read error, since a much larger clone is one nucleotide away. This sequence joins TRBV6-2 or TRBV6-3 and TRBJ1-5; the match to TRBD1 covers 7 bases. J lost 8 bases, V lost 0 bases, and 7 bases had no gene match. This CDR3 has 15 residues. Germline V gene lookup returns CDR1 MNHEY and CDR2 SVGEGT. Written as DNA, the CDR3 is TGTGCCAGCAGTTACTCTGACAGGGTGGATAAGCCCCAGCATTTT. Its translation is CASSYSDRVDKPQHF.